This TCR beta chain was sequenced in a study of T cells in Graves' hyperthyroidism and ophthalmopathy. As for the study in general: Peripheral blood sampling occurred at initial diagnosis, before any treatment.

The PBMCs were taken from about 10 ml of fresh peripheral blood. A remark on this clonotype: This could be a read error, since a much larger clone is one nucleotide away.

Researchers took RNA transcripts and amplified the TCR beta CDR3 regions from them. The primer set for the first-round RT-PCR of the TCR CDR3 was HTBI. A single record per CDR3 protein comes from TCRdb applying MiXCR to the multiplex PCR reads. The sample lists nearly 750,000 distinct CDR3 sequences, just over 35% occurring once. This CDR3 is 17 amino acids long. Between the trimmed V and J ends, which lost 5 bases and 9 bases, there was a span of 23 bases. The germline V gene encodes CDR1 LNHDA and CDR2 SQIVND (reference sequence). Material: blood. V is TRBV19 and J is TRBJ1-6; no clear D. This clonotype was sampled from a woman aged 40 to 50 with Graves' hyperthyroidism. CDR3: CASSVAPHSGVGSPLHF. CDR3 nucleotides: TGTGCCAGTAGTGTAGCCCCGCATTCTGGGGTTGGTTCACCCCTCCACTTT.